This T cell receptor (beta chain) was identified in a study of cytomegalovirus exposure and HLA in healthy donors. Primers for the PCR totalled 60 Vbeta and 13 Jbeta. Only in-frame clones appear in the TCRdb table, and some are missing; sequencing was by immunoSEQ multiplex PCR. The table lists about 140,000 clones, more than 7.5% of them singletons. Only a few counts were recorded for this clone. The V end lost 10 bases, the J end lost 5 bases, and 20 bases lay between the germline ends. Germline values: CDR1 MNHNS, CDR2 SASEGT. This CDR3 has 14 amino acids. V is TRBV6-1 and J is TRBJ1-1, with D maybe TRBD1 (6 bases). This clonotype was obtained from a man aged 50 to 60 in good health and CMV-seronegative. The specimen sequenced was PBMCs. The DNA of the CDR3 is TGTGCCACCGTCAGAGAACAGGGTAGGACTGAAGCTTTCTTT. Amino acid sequence: CATVREQGRTEAFF.